This TCR beta chain came from a study of T cell responses to AZD1222 COVID-19 vaccine. Study results and limitations: Variant regions that are unmutated are reportedly the target of nearly half of spike-specific TCRs. Repertoire collection took place solely once the T cell response had peaked.

Germline values: CDR1 LNHDA, CDR2 SQIVND (reference sequence). This CDR3 has 12 residues. The ends were cut back, 1 base at V and 4 bases at J, with 5 bases in the middle. To note about this clone: Its antigen is as yet unknown. This specimen includes other DNA sequences encoding the same CDR3.

Data came from immunoSEQ multiplex PCR; TCRdb stores just in-frame clones and leaves some out. Counted here are 100,000 to 150,000 clones, about 88% occurring once; the ten biggest clones make up more than 3.5%. The clonotype was recovered from an adult in good health. The V call is TRBV19, the J call TRBJ2-7; unclear D gene. Sequenced material: peripheral blood, taken on day 0 of AZD1222 vaccination. The CDR3: CASSIGGYEQYF. The CDR3 nucleotides read TGTGCCAGTAGTATAGGCGGTTACGAGCAGTACTTC.